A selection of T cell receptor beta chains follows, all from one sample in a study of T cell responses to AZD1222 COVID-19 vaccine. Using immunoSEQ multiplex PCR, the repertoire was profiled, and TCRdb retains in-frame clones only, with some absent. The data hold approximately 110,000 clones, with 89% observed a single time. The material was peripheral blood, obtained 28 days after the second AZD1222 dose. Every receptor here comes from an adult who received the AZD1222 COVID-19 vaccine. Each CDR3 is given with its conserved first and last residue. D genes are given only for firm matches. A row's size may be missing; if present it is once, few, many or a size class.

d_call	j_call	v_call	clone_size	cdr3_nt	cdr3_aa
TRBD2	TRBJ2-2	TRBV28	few	TGTGCCAGCAGTTTGATCGGGGTCAGGACTAGCGGGAGTAGGAGGGACACCGGGGAGCTGTTTTTT	CASSLIGVRTSGSRRDTGELFF
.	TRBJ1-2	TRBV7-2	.	TGTGCCAGCAGCTTAAGGGGGATGGGAGGCTACACCTTC	CASSLRGMGGYTF
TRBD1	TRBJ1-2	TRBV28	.	TGTGCCAGCAGTTACAGGGGCTTCGGTGGCTACACCTTC	CASSYRGFGGYTF
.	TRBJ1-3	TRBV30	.	TGTGCCTGGTCGTCGGGGGCGCTTAGCACCATATATTTT	CAWSSGALSTIYF
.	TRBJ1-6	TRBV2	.	TGTGCCAGCAGGGGGAGATATAATTCACCCCTCCACTTT	CASRGRYNSPLHF
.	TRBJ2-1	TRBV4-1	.	TGCGCCAGCAGCCGGGCGGAGATTCTAACGGATGAGCAGTTCTTC	CASSRAEILTDEQFF
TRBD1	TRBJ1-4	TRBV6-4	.	TGTGCCAGCAGTCGGGACAGTTCTAATGAAAAACTGTTTTTT	CASSRDSSNEKLFF
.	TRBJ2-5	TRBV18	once	TGTGCCAGCTCACCACTTAGGGCAGGACCGAACCAAGAGACCCAGTACTTC	CASSPLRAGPNQETQYF
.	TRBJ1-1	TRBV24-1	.	TGTGCCACCAGAGGAGGGTCGAACACTGAAGCTTTCTTT	CATRGGSNTEAFF
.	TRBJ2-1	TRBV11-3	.	TGTGCCAGCAGCCGCGCTTCATACAATGAGCAGTTCTTC	CASSRASYNEQFF
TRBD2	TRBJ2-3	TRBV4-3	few	TGCGCCAGCAGCCAAGGGACTAGTGGGGCAGATACGCAGTATTTT	CASSQGTSGADTQYF
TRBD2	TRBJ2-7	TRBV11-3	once	TGTGCCAGCAGCTTAGGTGGGCTAGCGGGACTCTCTGCCTACGAGCAGTACTTC	CASSLGGLAGLSAYEQYF
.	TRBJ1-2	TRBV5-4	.	TGTGCCAGCAGCTTGGAGGGGTGGGCTGGCTACACCTTC	CASSLEGWAGYTF
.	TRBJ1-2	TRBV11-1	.	TGTGCCAGCAGCTTAGGGCAGGTTGGCGGCTACACCTTC	CASSLGQVGGYTF
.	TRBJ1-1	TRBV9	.	TGTGCCAGCAGCGTAGTGGAGCGGAACACTGAAGCTTTCTTT	CASSVVERNTEAFF
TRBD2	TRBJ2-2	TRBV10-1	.	TGCGCCAGCAGTGTATTAGCGGGAGGGAACACCGGGGAGCTGTTTTTT	CASSVLAGGNTGELFF
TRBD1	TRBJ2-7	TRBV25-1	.	TGTGCCAGCAGTGAATCCAGGGACAGGGGCGAGCAGTACTTC	CASSESRDRGEQYF
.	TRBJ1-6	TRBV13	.	TGTGCCAGCAGCCTAGGGGTCGGGTCGAATTCACCCCTCCACTTT	CASSLGVGSNSPLHF
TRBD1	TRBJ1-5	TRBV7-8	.	TGTGCCAGCAGCGTCAAGCCCGGGACAGGGGGTAGTCAGCCCCAGCATTTT	CASSVKPGTGGSQPQHF
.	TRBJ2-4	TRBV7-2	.	TGTGCCAGCAGCTTATCCGGGAACAAAAACATTCAGTACTTC	CASSLSGNKNIQYF
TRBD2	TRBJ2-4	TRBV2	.	TGTGCCAGCAGTGGGGGGCTGGGGACTAGCAATAGGGCCAAAAACATTCAGTACTTC	CASSGGLGTSNRAKNIQYF
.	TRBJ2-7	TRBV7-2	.	TGTGCCAGCAGCCGCAGCGCGGTAAGCTCCTACGAGCAGTACTTC	CASSRSAVSSYEQYF
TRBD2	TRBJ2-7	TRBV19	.	TGTGCCAGTAGCCATGCTTGGGGGGGACCCTACGAGCAGTACTTC	CASSHAWGGPYEQYF
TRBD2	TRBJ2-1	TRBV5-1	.	TGCGCCAGCAGGGTACAAACGGGCGGGAGTTCGTCTGCTGAGCAGTTCTTC	CASRVQTGGSSSAEQFF
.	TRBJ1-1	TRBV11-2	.	TGTGCCAGCAGCTTTACTTGGGTGAACACTGAAGCTTTCTTT	CASSFTWVNTEAFF
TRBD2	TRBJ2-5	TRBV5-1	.	TGCGCCAGCAGCTTGGGGGGTAGCGGGAGATCGGAGACCCAGTACTTC	CASSLGGSGRSETQYF
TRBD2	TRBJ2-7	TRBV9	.	TGTGCCAGCAGCGTAGAGCCTAGCGGGCTCGACGAGCAGTACTTC	CASSVEPSGLDEQYF
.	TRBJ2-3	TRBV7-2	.	TGTGCCAGCAGGGAATGGGGGGATACCACAGATACGCAGTATTTT	CASREWGDTTDTQYF
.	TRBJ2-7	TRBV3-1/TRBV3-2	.	TGTGCCAGCAGCCAAGAAGGGGGGTGGGCGGAGCAGTACTTC	CASSQEGGWAEQYF
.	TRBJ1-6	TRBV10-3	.	TGTGCCATCAGTGAGTCAAGGGAGAGCCTTTCACCCCTCCACTTT	CAISESRESLSPLHF
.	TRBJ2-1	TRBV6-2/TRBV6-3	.	TGTGCCAGCACCCCCTCTCGAAATGAGCAGTTCTTC	CASTPSRNEQFF
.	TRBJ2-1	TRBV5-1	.	TGCGCCAGCAACACAGGCGACAGAGACTCCTACAATGAGCAGTTCTTC	CASNTGDRDSYNEQFF
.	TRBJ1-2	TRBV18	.	TGTGCCAGCTCGCCCGACCTTCGGGGCTACACCTTC	CASSPDLRGYTF
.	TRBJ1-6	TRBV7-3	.	TGTGCCAGCAGCTCCAGCGGGACTTCTAATTCACCCCTCCACTTT	CASSSSGTSNSPLHF
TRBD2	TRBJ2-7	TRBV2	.	TGTGCCAGCAGTGCGGCTAGCGGATTCTACGAGCAGTACTTC	CASSAASGFYEQYF
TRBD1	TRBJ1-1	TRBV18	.	TGTGCCAGCTCAGCCTATATAGGGACAGGCGTCATGAACACTGAAGCTTTCTTT	CASSAYIGTGVMNTEAFF